The 15 T cell receptor beta chains below all came from one sample that was sequenced in a study of cytomegalovirus exposure and HLA in healthy donors. The PCR made use of 60 Vbeta and 13 Jbeta primers. Measured with immunoSEQ multiplex PCR; TCRdb has only the in-frame clones, and not every one. The sample shows about 150,000 clones, around a tenth of them seen only once. Sequenced material: PBMCs. The source of these receptors is a male donor in good health and CMV-seronegative.

The genes are TRBV2 and TRBJ1-3; TRBD1 agrees at 8 bases. Germline assignment: CDR1 SNHLY and CDR2 FYNNEI. The CDR3 consists of 14 residues. V trimming: 6 bases; J trimming: 4 bases; junction bases outside the gene matches: 5. The CDR3 loop reads CASRDRVAGNTIYF. The CDR3, as DNA: TGTGCCAGCAGGGACAGGGTGGCAGGAAACACCATATATTTT. Full variable domain (rest looked up from reference TRBV2 and TRBJ1-3): EPEVTQTPSHQVTQMGQEVILRCVPISNHLYFYWYRQILGQKVEFLVSFYNNEISEKSEIFDDQFSVERPDGSNFTLKIRSTKLEDSAMYFCASRDRVAGNTIYFGEGSWLTVV.

The chain has TRBV7-9 and TRBJ2-7, with D possibly being TRBD2 (5 bases). Trimming removed 1 base at V and 3 bases at J, with 10 bases between. Germline CDR1 SEHNR, CDR2 FQNEAQ (reference sequence). This CDR3 comprises 14 residues. The CDR3 spells CASSLGAGDYEQYF. In nucleotides, the CDR3 is TGTGCCAGCAGCTTAGGGGCCGGGGACTACGAGCAGTACTTC. Variable domain in full (rest from reference TRBV7-9 and TRBJ2-7): DTGVSQNPRHKITKRGQNVTFRCDPISEHNRLYWYRQTLGQGPEFLTYFQNEAQLEKSRLLSDRFSAERPKGSFSTLEIQRTEQGDSAMYLCASSLGAGDYEQYFGPGTRLTVT.

A few counts support this clone. Germline and junction disagree at one end, which may indicate a read error. The V gene is TRBV2, the J gene TRBJ2-7; TRBD2 might be the D (5 bases). CDR1 is SNHLY, CDR2 FYNNEI, per germline. This CDR3 is 11 amino acids long. CDR3 in DNA: TGTGCCAGCAGGGAAGAACTAGTGCAGTACTTC. Residues: CASREELVQYF.

The J gene is TRBJ1-2, the V gene TRBV6-6, with 7 bases that match TRBD1. With V trimmed by 6 bases and J by 7 bases, 5 bases remained unmatched. Germline values: CDR1 MNHNY, CDR2 SVGAGI (reference sequence). The CDR3 runs 12 residues. The chain's CDR3 is CASSLTGPGYTF. DNA for the CDR3: TGTGCCAGCAGCTTGACAGGGCCTGGCTACACCTTC.

This clone was seen more than once but under ten times. J is TRBJ2-5 and V is TRBV7-9; TRBD2 matches 7 bases. V dropped 4 bases and J dropped 5; count of bases not matched to a gene: 7. Germline V gene data show CDR1 as SEHNR and CDR2 as FQNEAQ (reference sequence). The CDR3 runs to 14 residues. The CDR3 loop reads CASSSPGLEETQYF. CDR3 DNA sequence: TGTGCCAGCAGCTCGCCCGGACTAGAGGAGACCCAGTACTTC.

This clone was counted a few times. The chain joins TRBV7-2 to TRBJ1-1; D is unresolved. V was trimmed by 5 bases and J by 6 bases, leaving 13 bases between them. From germline, CDR1 is SGHTA and CDR2 FQGNSA. The CDR3 length is 13 residues. CDR3 sequence reads: CASSPQPEPEAFF. The CDR3 nucleotides read TGTGCCAGCAGCCCCCAGCCGGAGCCTGAAGCTTTCTTT.

This CDR3 reads CASSQVERVLRTGQYF. CDR3 nucleotides: TGCGCCAGCAGCCAAGTAGAGCGGGTCCTACGAACGGGGCAGTACTTC. This chain links TRBV4-1 with TRBJ2-7, with a tentative D call TRBD2 (6 bases). CDR3 length equals 16 residues. Deletions cut 1 base from V and 9 bases from J, with 22 bases between. Germline V CDR1 and CDR2: MGHRA, YSYEKL.

The V and J genes are TRBV20-1 and TRBJ1-2; D gene uncertain. Deletions cut 5 bases from V and 2 bases from J, with 6 bases between. Germline CDR1 reads DFQATT; CDR2 reads SNEGSKA (reference sequence). CDR3 length: 11 amino acids. The CDR3 region is CSAYINYGYTF. The CDR3 bases are TGCAGTGCTTATATCAACTATGGCTACACCTTC.

V gene TRBV6-6 combines with J gene TRBJ1-3; possible D gene TRBD1, 5 bases. V was cut by 2 bases and J by 0 bases, with 11 bases left in between. Germline loops: CDR1 MNHNY, CDR2 SVGAGI (reference sequence). The CDR3 is 16 amino acids. This CDR3 is CASSYGQGNSGNTIYF. In nucleotides, the CDR3 is TGTGCCAGCAGTTACGGGCAGGGAAACTCTGGAAACACCATATATTTT.

This clone was observed a handful of times. The chain uses TRBV13 and TRBJ1-5; D might be TRBD1 (6 bases). The CDR3 spans 14 residues. Looked up from germline, CDR1 is PRHDT and CDR2 is FYEKMQ (reference sequence). V lost 10 bases, J lost 2 bases, and 15 bases lay in between. The CDR3: CATPTGFGNQPQHF. The CDR3 DNA sequence: TGTGCCACCCCGACAGGATTTGGCAATCAGCCCCAGCATTTT.

J is TRBJ2-2 and V is TRBV4-2; D is possibly TRBD2 (6 bases). This CDR3 contains 14 residues. Germline assignment: CDR1 LGHNA and CDR2 YNFKEQ. Trimming pared 4 bases from V and 6 bases from J, leaving 12 bases between. The CDR3 DNA reads as TGTGCCAGCAGCCCGTCGCCGGGAGCCGGGGAGCTGTTTTTT. The encoded protein is CASSPSPGAGELFF.

The V and J genes are TRBV6-5 and TRBJ2-7; TRBD1 matches 9 bases. Germline trimming cut 7 bases from V and 5 bases from J; bases unmatched to any gene: 9. The germline V gene encodes CDR1 MNHEY and CDR2 SVGAGI. The CDR3 is 14 amino acids. CDR3 sequence (DNA): TGTGCCAGCACGGGGATGACAGGGGGACACGAGCAGTACTTC. Protein: CASTGMTGGHEQYF.

V usage is TRBV7-2 and J usage is TRBJ2-3; D might be TRBD1 (6 bases). This CDR3 is 14 amino acids long. Trimming took 5 bases from V and 0 from J, leaving 9 bases between them. Germline V gene lookup returns CDR1 SGHTA and CDR2 FQGNSA. The CDR3 here is CASSPQGSTDTQYF. The CDR3 bases are TGTGCCAGCAGCCCCCAGGGGAGCACAGATACGCAGTATTTT. Complete variable domain (other parts from reference TRBV7-2 and TRBJ2-3): GAGVSQSPSNKVTEKGKDVELRCDPISGHTALYWYRQSLGQGLEFLIYFQGNSAPDKSGLPSDRFSAERTGGSVSTLTIQRTQQEDSAVYLCASSPQGSTDTQYFGPGTRLTVL.

As for this clone: Sequence at one end of the junction differs from germline and may be a read error. The chain is built from TRBV5-6 and TRBJ2-7; weak D call: TRBD2 (5 bases). The CDR3 has 12 amino acids. CDR1 and CDR2 (germline): SGHDT, YYEEEE. The DNA for the CDR3 is TGTGCCAGCAGCCTTAGCGACTACGGGCAGTACTTC. Its protein product is CASSLSDYGQYF.

The chain carries TRBV29-1 and TRBJ2-3, with 8 bases matching TRBD2. This CDR3 comprises 13 residues. V shed 5 bases, J shed 7 bases, and the junction held 8 bases outside the gene matches. Germline assignment: CDR1 SQVTM and CDR2 ANQGSEA. For the CDR3, the DNA is TGCAGCGTTCCCCTTAGCGGGGCCTATACGCAGTATTTT. Protein sequence: CSVPLSGAYTQYF.